Presented here are 28 T cell receptor beta chains from one specimen sequenced in a study of shared clonotypes between healthy human individuals. Produced via immunoSEQ multiplex PCR; TCRdb's table is partial and in-frame only. The table includes 400,000 to 500,000 clones, less than 80% detected once. Specimen: PBMCs. The receptors come from a woman aged 40 to 55 in good health. Some clones in this sample may be carry-over from other donors' samples.

This clone was recorded once. The chain couples TRBV5-1 to TRBJ2-1; 13 bases map to TRBD2. Germline lookup yields CDR1 SGHRS and CDR2 YFSETQ. The ends lost 1 base at V and 0 bases at J; junction bases unmatched: 16. CDR3 length equals 22 residues. The CDR3 spells CASSLFSSLGLAGPSSYNEQFF. DNA for the CDR3: TGCGCCAGCAGCTTGTTCAGTTCTCTGGGACTAGCGGGGCCTAGCTCCTACAATGAGCAGTTCTTC. Based on the CDR3 plus reference TRBV5-1 and TRBJ2-1, the full variable domain is KAGVTQTPRYLIKTRGQQVTLSCSPISGHRSVSWYQQTPGQGLQFLFEYFSETQRNKGNFPGRFSGRQFSNSRSEMNVSTLELGDSALYLCASSLFSSLGLAGPSSYNEQFFGPGTRLTVL.

V usage is TRBV5-1 and J usage is TRBJ1-1, with 7 nucleotides matching TRBD1. The length of the CDR3 is 16 residues. Germline V lookup: CDR1 SGHRS, CDR2 YFSETQ. V lost 3 bases, J lost 5 bases, and 13 bases stayed unmatched. CDR3 in DNA: TGCGCCAGCAGCTACTTACCGGGACAGAGGGAAACTGAAGCTTTCTTT. Translated: CASSYLPGQRETEAFF.

DNA for the CDR3: TGTGCCAGTAGTATGGGGACAGGGATTGATACGCAGTATTTT. As protein: CASSMGTGIDTQYF. This chain links TRBV19 with TRBJ2-3; 9 bases agree with TRBD1. The V gene's germline CDR1 is LNHDA and CDR2 SQIVND (reference sequence). The CDR3 runs 14 residues. After removal of 3 bases from V and 6 bases from J, the junction contained 4 bases not matched to a gene.

V gene TRBV6-5 combines with J gene TRBJ2-7, with TRBD1 matching over 9 bases. After removal of 5 bases from V and 6 bases from J, the junction contained 8 bases not matched to a gene. The CDR3 has 14 residues. In germline, CDR1 is MNHEY, CDR2 SVGAGI. CDR3 nucleotide sequence: TGTGCCAGCAGTAAGGGACAGGGTAGCGGCGAGCAGTACTTC. Its translation: CASSKGQGSGEQYF.

V and J are TRBV29-1 and TRBJ1-1, with a tentative D call TRBD1 (5 bases). Germline V gene lookup returns CDR1 SQVTM and CDR2 ANQGSEA. V was pared by 1 base and J by 5 bases, with 14 bases between. The CDR3 extends over 14 amino acids. As DNA, the CDR3 is TGCAGCGTTGAAGGGGGGGTTTACCAAACTGAAGCTTTCTTT. This sequence encodes CSVEGGVYQTEAFF.

CDR3 bases: TGTGCCAGCAGTCCACGACTTCAGGGAAATTCCTACGAGCAGTACTTC. It specifies CASSPRLQGNSYEQYF. The chain uses TRBV28 and TRBJ2-7; tentative D call: TRBD1 (5 bases). V dropped 5 bases and J dropped 1 base, with 18 bases sitting between them. The CDR3 loop spans 16 amino acids. The V gene's germline CDR1 is MDHEN and CDR2 SYDVKM.

The rearrangement joins TRBV29-1 to TRBJ2-7; 7 nucleotides match TRBD1. Looked up from germline, CDR1 is SQVTM and CDR2 is ANQGSEA. CDR3 length: 12 amino acids. The CDR3 DNA is TGCAGTGCCATACAGGGGCTCAACGAGCAGTACTTC. Amino acids: CSAIQGLNEQYF.

This clone was found once. This chain joins TRBV5-4 and TRBJ1-4, with D tentatively TRBD1 (5 bases). The CDR3 spans 14 residues. V was shortened by 1 base and J by 13 bases, with 17 bases between the two germline ends. Per the germline V gene, CDR1 is SGHNT and CDR2 is YYREEE (reference sequence). The CDR3, as DNA: TGTGCCAGCAGCTTGTGGGGGTACACGACGAGACTGTTTTTT. It translates to CASSLWGYTTRLFF.

The V gene is TRBV7-8, the J gene TRBJ2-7, with D possibly matching TRBD1 (5 bases). From germline, CDR1 is SGHVS and CDR2 FQNEAQ. The ends were cut back, 1 base at V and 5 bases at J, with 12 bases in the middle. There are 14 residues in the CDR3. Written as DNA, the CDR3 is TGTGCCAGCAGCTTAGAACACAGGAACCACGAGCAGTACTTC. As protein: CASSLEHRNHEQYF. The complete variable domain, with remaining parts taken from reference TRBV7-8 and TRBJ2-7, reads GAGVSQSPRYKVAKRGQDVALRCDPISGHVSLFWYQQALGQGPEFLTYFQNEAQLDKSGLPSDRFFAERPEGSVSTLKIQRTQQEDSAVYLCASSLEHRNHEQYFGPGTRLTVT.

This rearrangement joins TRBV28 to TRBJ2-1; 10 bases agree with TRBD1. V dropped 5 bases and J dropped 4; count of bases not matched to a gene: 5. This CDR3 has 15 residues. The germline V gene encodes CDR1 MDHEN and CDR2 SYDVKM. CDR3 in DNA: TGTGCCAGCAGTCCGGGGACAGGGGAGTACAATGAGCAGTTCTTC. Translating it yields CASSPGTGEYNEQFF. Variable domain in full (rest from reference TRBV28 and TRBJ2-1): DVKVTQSSRYLVKRTGEKVFLECVQDMDHENMFWYRQDPGLGLRLIYFSYDVKMKEKGDIPEGYSVSREKKERFSLILESASTNQTSMYLCASSPGTGEYNEQFFGPGTRLTVL.

The CDR3 protein is CASSPRDRGNYGYTF. CDR3 bases: TGTGCCAGCAGCCCCCGGGACAGGGGAAACTATGGCTACACCTTC. The genes are TRBV9 and TRBJ1-2, with TRBD1 identical over 10 bases. The V gene's germline CDR1 is SGDLS and CDR2 YYNGEE. Germline trimming cut 4 bases from V and 2 bases from J; bases unmatched to any gene: 5. The CDR3 is 15 residues long. Filled out from reference TRBV9 and TRBJ1-2, the complete variable domain reads DSGVTQTPKHLITATGQRVTLRCSPRSGDLSVYWYQQSLDQGLQFLIQYYNGEERAKGNILERFSAQQFPDLHSELNLSSLELGDSALYFCASSPRDRGNYGYTFGSGTRLTVV.

As to this clone: A read error may explain this, as a much larger clone is one base away. Within the sample, other DNA sequences also encode this same CDR3. This chain uses TRBV5-1 with TRBJ1-4; unclear D gene. Trimming stripped 0 bases from V and 11 bases from J, with 17 bases between. CDR3 size: 15 residues. CDR1 is SGHRS, CDR2 YFSETQ, per germline. The CDR3 region is CASSLVSTTVEKLFF. For the CDR3, the DNA is TGCGCCAGCAGCTTGGTTTCCACAACCGTTGAGAAACTGTTTTTT.

V usage is TRBV10-2 and J usage is TRBJ2-5; D ambiguous. V lost 5 bases to trimming and J lost 2 bases, with 9 bases between them. Looked up from germline, CDR1 is WSHSY and CDR2 is SAAADI. This CDR3 is 13 amino acids long. CDR3 residues: CASSTGRQETQYF. Written as DNA, the CDR3 is TGCGCCAGCAGTACCGGCCGTCAAGAGACCCAGTACTTC.

This clone appeared once. The V call is TRBV30, the J call TRBJ2-1, with 11 positions matching TRBD2. After removal of 4 bases from V and 4 bases from J, the junction contained 6 bases not matched to a gene. Germline assignment: CDR1 GTSNPN and CDR2 SVGIG (reference sequence). The CDR3 contains 15 residues. The CDR3 nucleotides are TGTGCCTGGACACCGGGACTAGCGGTGTACAATGAGCAGTTCTTC. Encoded protein: CAWTPGLAVYNEQFF. Full variable domain (rest looked up from reference TRBV30 and TRBJ2-1): SQTIHQWPATLVQPVGSPLSLECTVEGTSNPNLYWYRQAAGRGLQLLFYSVGIGQISSEVPQNLSASRPQDRQFILSSKKLLLSDSGFYLCAWTPGLAVYNEQFFGPGTRLTVL.

As DNA, the CDR3 is TGTGCCAGCAGCTCGTTATATTTCGTCGGGGAGCTGTTTTTT. Translating it yields CASSSLYFVGELFF. The rearrangement links TRBV7-9 to TRBJ2-2; D not certain. V was pared by 4 bases and J by 7 bases, with 13 bases between. The length of the CDR3 is 14 residues. Germline V gene lookup returns CDR1 SEHNR and CDR2 FQNEAQ (reference sequence).

The rearrangement joins TRBV4-1 to TRBJ1-2; the match to TRBD1 covers 9 bases. J was trimmed by 4 bases and V by 6 bases; bases with no gene match: 3. The CDR3 has 13 amino acids. Per germline, CDR1 MGHRA and CDR2 YSYEKL. CDR3 amino acids: CASSLQGAYGYTF. The DNA of the CDR3 is TGCGCCAGCAGTCTACAGGGGGCCTATGGCTACACCTTC.

CDR3 region: CASSLAGAPLGNTIYF. The CDR3 DNA is TGTGCCAGCAGCTTGGCCGGGGCCCCCCTTGGAAACACCATATATTTT. The chain carries TRBV7-9 and TRBJ1-3, with D possibly being TRBD1 (5 bases). The ends were cut back, 3 bases at V and 3 bases at J, with 15 bases in the middle. The germline V gene encodes CDR1 SEHNR and CDR2 FQNEAQ (reference sequence). This CDR3 is 16 amino acids long.

The J gene is TRBJ2-2, the V gene TRBV14, with 8 bases matching TRBD2. CDR3 length: 16 amino acids. Looked up from germline, CDR1 is SGHDN and CDR2 is FVKESK. V was clipped by 1 base and J by 6 bases; unmatched bases: 7. In DNA, the CDR3 is TGTGCCAGCAGCCAAGTGTTCGCGGGAGGTGCCGGGGAGCTGTTTTTT. Translating gives CASSQVFAGGAGELFF.

The chain uses TRBV25-1 and TRBJ2-5; maybe TRBD2 (6 bases). TRBJ2-7 matches the DNA end more closely, so the J call is doubtful. This CDR3 has 17 amino acids. CDR1 and CDR2 (germline): MGHDK, SYGVNS. The CDR3 is CASSEFRRDLGLYEQYF. The CDR3 bases are TGTGCCAGCAGTGAATTTCGGCGGGACCTCGGGCTTTACGAGCAGTACTTC.

This sequence joins TRBV11-3 and TRBJ2-7; D could derive from TRBD1 or TRBD2 (5 bases each). The CDR3 consists of 16 residues. V was clipped by 2 bases and J by 6 bases, with 20 bases between them. Germline V gene data show CDR1 as SGHNT and CDR2 as YENEEA. The CDR3 nucleotides read TGTGCCAGCAGCTTACCCCCGGGACCGATCCCATGCGAGCAGTACTTC. Translated, it gives CASSLPPGPIPCEQYF.

Turning to this clone: This CDR3 is missing its conserved last phenylalanine or tryptophan, likely due to a read error. V is TRBV30 and J is TRBJ1-2; D is undetermined. Per the germline V gene, CDR1 is GTSNPN and CDR2 is SVGIG (reference sequence). Trimming stripped 5 bases from V and 9 bases from J, with 19 bases between. CDR3 length: 13 amino acids. Written as DNA, the CDR3 is TGTGCCTGGCTTCCGGCTCAGGCGGCTAGCTACACCTCC. Its translation is CAWLPAQAASYTS.

The chain uses TRBV9 and TRBJ2-3; 9 bases agree with TRBD2. V was clipped by 0 bases and J by 2 bases; unmatched bases: 4. Germline V lookup: CDR1 SGDLS, CDR2 YYNGEE. The CDR3 has 16 residues. The CDR3 DNA sequence: TGTGCCAGCAGCGTAGTGGCGGGAGGGGACACAGATACGCAGTATTTT. Translating it yields CASSVVAGGDTDTQYF.

The chain recombines TRBV18 with TRBJ2-7; maybe TRBD2 (5 bases). CDR3 length: 13 amino acids. Germline V gene lookup returns CDR1 KGHSH and CDR2 LQKENI. The germline V and J ends were trimmed by 3 bases and 6 bases, with 12 bases remaining between them. The CDR3 coding sequence is TGTGCCAGCTCACCCGGGCCCCGGGGCGAGCAGTACTTC. It translates to CASSPGPRGEQYF.

The chain uses TRBV28 and TRBJ2-7; 7 bases fit TRBD1. Germline loops: CDR1 MDHEN, CDR2 SYDVKM. Trimming cost V 4 bases and J 4 bases; bases outside gene matches: 10. This CDR3 is built from 15 residues. The CDR3 loop reads CASSSPGTVHYEQYF. CDR3 bases: TGTGCCAGCAGTTCCCCTGGGACAGTTCATTACGAGCAGTACTTC.

The gene calls are TRBV7-2 and TRBJ2-7; D gene uncertain. This CDR3 comprises 14 residues. Germline loops: CDR1 SGHTA, CDR2 FQGNSA. V lost 5 bases, J lost 7 bases, and 18 bases lay in between. Written as DNA, the CDR3 is TGTGCCAGCAGCGATGAGTACGTTTTCGTAGAGCAGTACTTC. Its protein product is CASSDEYVFVEQYF.

This sequence joins TRBV7-2 and TRBJ2-3, with D hard to call. Trimming shortened V by 2 bases and J by 0 bases, and 9 bases separated the two germline ends. Germline-derived CDR1 and CDR2 are SGHTA and FQGNSA. The CDR3 is made up of 15 amino acids. The chain's CDR3 is CASSLLVASTDTQYF. The CDR3 DNA reads TGTGCCAGCAGCTTACTCGTTGCTAGCACAGATACGCAGTATTTT.

In its sample, this clone was seen a few times. It is likely a read error: a sequence one base away is far more abundant. V gene TRBV4-3 combines with J gene TRBJ2-3; D gene uncertain. Germline CDR1 is LGHNA and CDR2 is YSLEER. The CDR3 extends over 15 amino acids. V was pared by 0 bases and J by 1 base, with 8 bases between. The CDR3 region is CASSQEAVRTDTQYF. CDR3 coding DNA: TGCGCCAGCAGCCAAGAGGCCGTTCGCACAGATACGCAGTATTTT.

The chain carries TRBV27 and TRBJ1-1, with 7 bases lining up with TRBD1. The CDR3 contains 15 residues. The V gene end was trimmed by 5 bases and the J gene end by 5 bases; junction bases not matched to a gene: 11. The germline gives CDR1 MNHEY, CDR2 SMNVEV (reference sequence). The CDR3 nucleotides read TGTGCCAGCAGTCTCCTCCGACAGGGAGGAACTGAAGCTTTCTTT. This gives the protein CASSLLRQGGTEAFF.